This TCR beta chain was sequenced for a study of blood T cell repertoires in COVID-19. The overall study: Spain, Italy and the United States supplied samples that represented acute and convalescent COVID-19. From T cells, B-cell-depleted T cells, or PBMCs came the material, which was cDNA or gDNA.

Under the authors' procedure: Quantification of nucleated cells was approximated via reference gene primer amplification. The table came from immunoSEQ multiplex PCR; TCRdb's copy has only in-frame clones and leaves some out. That table is the source of V, J and clone size, and D and trimming were worked out from the DNA. This sample yields about 240,000 clones, of which roughly 90% are seen a single time; 2% to 3% belongs to the top ten. Deletions cut 4 bases from V and 0 bases from J, with 19 bases between. From germline, CDR1 is SGHRS and CDR2 YFSETQ. The CDR3 runs 18 residues. This clone has a single count.

Sequenced material: PBMCs or T cells enriched from blood (not recorded which). The receptor was isolated from a woman aged 25-40 years with acute COVID-19. The rearrangement uses TRBV5-1 and TRBJ1-4; D remains ambiguous. CDR3 coding DNA: TGCGCCAGCAGCGTCCGCGTGCGGAAAACGTCAACTAATGAAAAACTGTTTTTT. The encoded protein is CASSVRVRKTSTNEKLFF.